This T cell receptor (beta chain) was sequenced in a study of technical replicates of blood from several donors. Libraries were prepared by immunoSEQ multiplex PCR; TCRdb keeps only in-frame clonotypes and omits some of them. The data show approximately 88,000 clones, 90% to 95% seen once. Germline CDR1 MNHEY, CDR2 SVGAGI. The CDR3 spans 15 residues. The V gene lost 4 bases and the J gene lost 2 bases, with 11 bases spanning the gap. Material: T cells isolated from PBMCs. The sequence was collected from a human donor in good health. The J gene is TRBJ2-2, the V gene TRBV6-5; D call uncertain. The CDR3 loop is CASSSLSANTGELFF. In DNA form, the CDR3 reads TGTGCCAGCAGTTCCCTAAGCGCCAACACCGGGGAGCTGTTTTTT.